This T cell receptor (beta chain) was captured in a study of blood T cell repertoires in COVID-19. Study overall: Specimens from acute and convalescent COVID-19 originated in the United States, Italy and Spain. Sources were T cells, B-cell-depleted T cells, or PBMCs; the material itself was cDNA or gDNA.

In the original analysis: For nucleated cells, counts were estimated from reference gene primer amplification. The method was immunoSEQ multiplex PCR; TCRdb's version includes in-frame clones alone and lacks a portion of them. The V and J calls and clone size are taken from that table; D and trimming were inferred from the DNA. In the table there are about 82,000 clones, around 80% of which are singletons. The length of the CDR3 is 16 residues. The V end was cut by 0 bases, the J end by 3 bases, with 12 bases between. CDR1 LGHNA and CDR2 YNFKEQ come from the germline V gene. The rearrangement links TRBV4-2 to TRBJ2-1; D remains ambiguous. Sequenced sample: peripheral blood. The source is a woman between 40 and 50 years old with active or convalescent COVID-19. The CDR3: CASSQDSNRLYNEQFF. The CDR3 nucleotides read TGTGCCAGCAGCCAAGATAGTAACCGCCTCTACAATGAGCAGTTCTTC.